The rows below give T cell receptor beta chains drawn from one sample of a study. Sequenced by immunoSEQ multiplex PCR; TCRdb stores in-frame clones only, minus some. The sample carries 40,000 to 55,000 clones, roughly 93% recorded once. Sequenced sample: PBMCs. The receptor source for this set is a man aged 40-49 years with rheumatoid arthritis. Each CDR3 is given with its conserved first and last residue.

TRBJ1-4 | TRBV28 | CASSPAGAPNEKLFF
TRBJ2-5 | TRBV28 | CASSLLAGGPETQYF
TRBJ1-2 | TRBV2 | CASSERQGLVGYTF
TRBJ2-3 | TRBV25-1 | CASSELSGRNTDTQYF
TRBJ2-1 | TRBV12-3/TRBV12-4 | CASTSEGREQFF
TRBJ2-7 | TRBV30 | CAWSLGQEREQYF
TRBJ1-1 | TRBV7-2 | CASSLVPGQTNTEAFF
TRBJ1-6 | TRBV5-1 | CASSRADNSPLHF
TRBJ2-3 | TRBV6-5 | CASSYSPSDTQYF
TRBJ1-5 | TRBV28 | CASSPDRVNQPQHF
TRBJ1-3 | TRBV30 | CAWSEDTSGNTIYF
TRBJ2-5 | TRBV3-1/TRBV3-2 | CASSQAGTQETQYF
TRBJ1-2 | TRBV5-6 | CASSLFPIYGYTF
TRBJ1-6 | TRBV5-4 | CASSLSLGGTYNSPLHF
TRBJ1-2 | TRBV11-3 | CARFTLTGEDGYTF
TRBJ1-2 | TRBV10-1 | CASSEGGTPGQPGYGYTF
TRBJ1-6 | TRBV19 | CASSMTENSPLHF
TRBJ2-3 | TRBV5-8 | CASSSLLRGGTDTQYF
TRBJ2-7 | TRBV24-1 | CATSEGPSSYEQYF
TRBJ1-5 | TRBV18 | CASSPGTGVNQPQHF
TRBJ1-2 | TRBV9 | CASSAETGTNYGYTF
TRBJ1-5 | TRBV3-1/TRBV3-2 | CASSQDPSRLDSNQPQHF
TRBJ2-5 | TRBV4-3 | CASSQGAGGQETQYF
TRBJ2-5 | TRBV5-6 | CASSLGLAGGKSETQYF
TRBJ2-7 | TRBV27 | CASSYRGPNEQYF
TRBJ1-6 | TRBV6-2/TRBV6-3 | CASSLTGSSYNSPLHF
TRBJ1-3 | TRBV6-5 | CASRNGQGPGNTIYF
TRBJ2-2 | TRBV5-1 | CASSGVGPNTGELFF
TRBJ2-3 | TRBV5-1 | CASRGAVLTDTQYF
TRBJ1-1 | TRBV10-1 | CASSETPNTEAFF
TRBJ2-1 | TRBV15 | CATSKDRGPYNEQFF
TRBJ2-3 | TRBV13 | CASSYTSGGGFNTQYF
TRBJ2-2 | TRBV28 | CASSSGLTNTGELFF